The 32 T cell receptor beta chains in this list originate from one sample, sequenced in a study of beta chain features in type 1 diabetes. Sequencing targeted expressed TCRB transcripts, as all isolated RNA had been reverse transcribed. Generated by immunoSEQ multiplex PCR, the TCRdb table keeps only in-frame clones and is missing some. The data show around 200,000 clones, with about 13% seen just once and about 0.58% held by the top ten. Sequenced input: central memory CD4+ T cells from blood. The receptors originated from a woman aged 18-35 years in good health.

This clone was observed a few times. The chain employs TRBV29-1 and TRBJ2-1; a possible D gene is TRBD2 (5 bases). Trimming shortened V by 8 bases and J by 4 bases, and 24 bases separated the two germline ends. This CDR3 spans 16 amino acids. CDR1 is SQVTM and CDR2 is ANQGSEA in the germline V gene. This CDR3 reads CSPRVTGDYPYNEQFF. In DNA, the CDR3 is TGCAGCCCTCGAGTGACGGGTGACTACCCTTACAATGAGCAGTTCTTC.

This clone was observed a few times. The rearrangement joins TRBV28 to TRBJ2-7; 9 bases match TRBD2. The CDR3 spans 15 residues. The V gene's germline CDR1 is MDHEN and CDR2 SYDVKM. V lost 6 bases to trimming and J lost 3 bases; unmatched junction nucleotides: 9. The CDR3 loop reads CASSRPTSGRYEQYF. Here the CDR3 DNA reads TGTGCCAGCAGCCGCCCGACTAGCGGACGCTACGAGCAGTACTTC.

This chain's CDR3 is CASSSGQGARQPQHF. Here the CDR3 DNA reads TGTGCCAGCAGTTCCGGACAGGGGGCCAGGCAGCCCCAGCATTTT. This chain uses TRBV27 with TRBJ1-5; TRBD1 aligns across 11 bases. The CDR3 is made up of 15 amino acids. Trimming removed 4 bases from V and 7 bases from J; junction bases left unmatched: 6. The V gene's germline CDR1 is MNHEY and CDR2 SMNVEV (reference sequence).

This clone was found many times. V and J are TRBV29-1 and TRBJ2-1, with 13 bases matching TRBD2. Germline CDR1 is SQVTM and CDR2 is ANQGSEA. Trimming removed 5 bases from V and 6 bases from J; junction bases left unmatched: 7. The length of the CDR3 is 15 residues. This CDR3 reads CSVLLGLAGSNEQFF. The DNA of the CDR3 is TGCAGCGTTCTGCTGGGACTAGCGGGGTCCAATGAGCAGTTCTTC.

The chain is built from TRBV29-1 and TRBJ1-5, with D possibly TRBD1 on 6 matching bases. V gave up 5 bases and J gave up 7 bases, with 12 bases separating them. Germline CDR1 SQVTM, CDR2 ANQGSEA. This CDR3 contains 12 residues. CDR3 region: CSVWTEGQPQHF. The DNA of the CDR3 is TGCAGCGTTTGGACAGAGGGACAGCCCCAGCATTTT.

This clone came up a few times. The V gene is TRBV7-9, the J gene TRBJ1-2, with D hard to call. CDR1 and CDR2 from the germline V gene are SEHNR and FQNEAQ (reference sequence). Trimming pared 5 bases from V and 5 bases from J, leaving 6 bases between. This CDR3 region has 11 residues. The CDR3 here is CASSRWYGYTF. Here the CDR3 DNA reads TGTGCCAGCAGCCGGTGGTATGGCTACACCTTC. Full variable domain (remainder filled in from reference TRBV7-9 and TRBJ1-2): DTGVSQNPRHKITKRGQNVTFRCDPISEHNRLYWYRQTLGQGPEFLTYFQNEAQLEKSRLLSDRFSAERPKGSFSTLEIQRTEQGDSAMYLCASSRWYGYTFGSGTRLTVV.

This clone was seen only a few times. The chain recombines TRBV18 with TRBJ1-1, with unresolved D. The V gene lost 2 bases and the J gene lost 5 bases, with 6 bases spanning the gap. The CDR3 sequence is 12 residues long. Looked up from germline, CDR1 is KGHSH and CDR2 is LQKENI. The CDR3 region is CASSPSVTEAFF. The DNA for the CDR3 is TGTGCCAGCTCACCAAGCGTAACTGAAGCTTTCTTT.

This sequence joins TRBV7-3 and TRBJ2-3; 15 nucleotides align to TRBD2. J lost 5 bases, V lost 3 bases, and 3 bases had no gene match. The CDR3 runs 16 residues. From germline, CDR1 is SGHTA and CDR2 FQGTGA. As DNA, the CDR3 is TGTGCCAGCAGCTTCACGGGACTAGCGGGAGGAGATACGCAGTATTTT. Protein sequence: CASSFTGLAGGDTQYF.

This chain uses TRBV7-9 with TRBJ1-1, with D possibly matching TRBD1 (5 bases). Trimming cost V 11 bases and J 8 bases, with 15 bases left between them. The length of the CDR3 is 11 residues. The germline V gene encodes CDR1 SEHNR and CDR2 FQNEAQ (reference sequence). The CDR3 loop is CAGKDTAEAFF. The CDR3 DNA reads TGTGCCGGGAAGGACACGGCCGAAGCTTTCTTT.

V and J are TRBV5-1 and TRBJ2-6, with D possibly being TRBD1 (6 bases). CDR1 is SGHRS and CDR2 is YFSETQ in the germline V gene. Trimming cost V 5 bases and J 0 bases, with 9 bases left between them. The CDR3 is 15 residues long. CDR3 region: CASSLGGSGANVLTF. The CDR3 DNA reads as TGCGCCAGCAGTTTAGGGGGCTCTGGGGCCAACGTCCTGACTTTC.

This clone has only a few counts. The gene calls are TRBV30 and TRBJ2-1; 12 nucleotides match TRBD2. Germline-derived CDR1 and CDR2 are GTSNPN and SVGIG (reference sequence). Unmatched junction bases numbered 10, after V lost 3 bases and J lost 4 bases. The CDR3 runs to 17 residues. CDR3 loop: CAWRRTSGTVQYNEQFF. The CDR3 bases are TGTGCCTGGAGGCGGACTAGCGGGACTGTCCAATACAATGAGCAGTTCTTC.

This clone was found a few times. The CDR3 spells CSVTVGVTYEQYF. The CDR3, as DNA: TGCAGCGTAACGGTCGGGGTGACCTACGAGCAGTACTTC. This rearrangement joins TRBV29-1 to TRBJ2-7, with D perhaps matching TRBD2 (5 bases). This CDR3 region has 13 residues. Trimming cost V 6 bases and J 2 bases, with 14 bases left between them. Germline CDR1 SQVTM, CDR2 ANQGSEA.

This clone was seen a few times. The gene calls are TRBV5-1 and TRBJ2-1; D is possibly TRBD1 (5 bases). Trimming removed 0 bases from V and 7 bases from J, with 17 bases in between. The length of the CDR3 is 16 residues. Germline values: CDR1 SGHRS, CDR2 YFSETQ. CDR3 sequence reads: CASSLAGRVNRNEQFF. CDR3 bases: TGCGCCAGCAGCTTGGCCGGCAGGGTGAATAGGAATGAGCAGTTCTTC.

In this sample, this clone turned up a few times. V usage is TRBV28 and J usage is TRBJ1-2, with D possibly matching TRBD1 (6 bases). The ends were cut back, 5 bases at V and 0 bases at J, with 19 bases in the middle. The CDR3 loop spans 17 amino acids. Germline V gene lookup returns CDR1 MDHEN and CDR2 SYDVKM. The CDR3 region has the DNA TGTGCCAGCAGTCCCCTCGGGACACATCACTCTAACTATGGCTACACCTTC. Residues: CASSPLGTHHSNYGYTF.

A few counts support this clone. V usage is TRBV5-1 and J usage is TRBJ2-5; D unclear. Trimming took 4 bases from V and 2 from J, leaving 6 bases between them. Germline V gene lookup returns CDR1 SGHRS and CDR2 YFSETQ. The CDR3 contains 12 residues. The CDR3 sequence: CASSQKQETQYF. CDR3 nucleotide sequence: TGCGCCAGCAGCCAAAAACAAGAGACCCAGTACTTC.

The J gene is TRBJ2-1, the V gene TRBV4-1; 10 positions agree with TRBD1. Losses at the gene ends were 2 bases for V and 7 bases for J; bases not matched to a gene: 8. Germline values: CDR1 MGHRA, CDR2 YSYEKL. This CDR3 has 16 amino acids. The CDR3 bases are TGCGCCAGCAGCCAATTCGGACAGGGGGGAGTTAATGAGCAGTTCTTC. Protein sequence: CASSQFGQGGVNEQFF.

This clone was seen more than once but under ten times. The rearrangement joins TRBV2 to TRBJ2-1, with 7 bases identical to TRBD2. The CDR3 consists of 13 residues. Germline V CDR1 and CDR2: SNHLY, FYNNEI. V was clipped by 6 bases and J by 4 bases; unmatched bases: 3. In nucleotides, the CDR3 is TGTGCCAGCAGCCTAGCGGTGTACAATGAGCAGTTCTTC. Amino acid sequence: CASSLAVYNEQFF.

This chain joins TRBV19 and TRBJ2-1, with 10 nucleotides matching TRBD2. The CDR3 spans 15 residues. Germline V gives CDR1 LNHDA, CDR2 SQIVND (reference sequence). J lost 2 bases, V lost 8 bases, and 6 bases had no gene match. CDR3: CASSNSGRPYNEQFF. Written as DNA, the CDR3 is TGTGCCAGTTCCAATAGCGGGAGGCCCTACAATGAGCAGTTCTTC.

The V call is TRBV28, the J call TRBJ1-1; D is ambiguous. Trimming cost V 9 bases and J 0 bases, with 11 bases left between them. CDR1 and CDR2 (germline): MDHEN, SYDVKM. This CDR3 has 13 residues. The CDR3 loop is CASSGLMNTEAFF. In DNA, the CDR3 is TGTGCCAGTAGTGGGCTAATGAACACTGAAGCTTTCTTT.

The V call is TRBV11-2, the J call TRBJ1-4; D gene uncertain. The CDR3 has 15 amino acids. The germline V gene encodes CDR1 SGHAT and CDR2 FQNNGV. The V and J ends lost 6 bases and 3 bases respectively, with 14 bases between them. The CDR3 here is CASSTDVQANEKLFF. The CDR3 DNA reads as TGTGCCAGCAGTACAGATGTTCAGGCTAATGAAAAACTGTTTTTT.

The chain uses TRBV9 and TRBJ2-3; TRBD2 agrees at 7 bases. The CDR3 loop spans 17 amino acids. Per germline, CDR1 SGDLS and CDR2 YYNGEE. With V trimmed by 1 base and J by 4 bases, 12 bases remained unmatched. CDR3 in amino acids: CASSVMVGREWSDTQYF. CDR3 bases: TGTGCCAGCAGCGTAATGGTAGGGCGGGAGTGGTCAGATACGCAGTATTTT.

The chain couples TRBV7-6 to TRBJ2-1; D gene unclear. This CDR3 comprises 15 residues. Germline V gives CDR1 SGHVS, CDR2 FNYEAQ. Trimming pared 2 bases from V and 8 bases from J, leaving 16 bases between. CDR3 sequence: CASSLRQAIRDEQFF. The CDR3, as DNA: TGTGCCAGCAGCTTACGCCAGGCCATCAGAGATGAGCAGTTCTTC.

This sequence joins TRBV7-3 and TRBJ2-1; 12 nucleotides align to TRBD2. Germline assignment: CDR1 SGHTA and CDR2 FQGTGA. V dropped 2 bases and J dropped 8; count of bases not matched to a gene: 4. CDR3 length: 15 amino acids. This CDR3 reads CASSLASGRVYEQFF. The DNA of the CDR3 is TGTGCCAGCAGCTTAGCTAGCGGGAGGGTCTATGAGCAGTTCTTC.

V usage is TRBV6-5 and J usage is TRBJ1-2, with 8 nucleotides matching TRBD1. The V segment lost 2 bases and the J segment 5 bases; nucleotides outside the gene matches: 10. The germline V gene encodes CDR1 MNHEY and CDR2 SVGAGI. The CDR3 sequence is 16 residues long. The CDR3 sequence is CASSYGAGGYQYGYTF. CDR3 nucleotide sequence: TGTGCCAGCAGTTACGGGGCAGGGGGCTATCAGTATGGCTACACCTTC.

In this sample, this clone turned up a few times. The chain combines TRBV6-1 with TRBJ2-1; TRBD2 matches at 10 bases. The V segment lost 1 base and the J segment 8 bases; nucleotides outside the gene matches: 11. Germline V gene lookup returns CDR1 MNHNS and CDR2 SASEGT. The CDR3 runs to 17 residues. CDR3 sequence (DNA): TGTGCCAGCAGTGAAGGATCCGCTAGCGGGAGTGGGTATGAGCAGTTCTTC. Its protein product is CASSEGSASGSGYEQFF.

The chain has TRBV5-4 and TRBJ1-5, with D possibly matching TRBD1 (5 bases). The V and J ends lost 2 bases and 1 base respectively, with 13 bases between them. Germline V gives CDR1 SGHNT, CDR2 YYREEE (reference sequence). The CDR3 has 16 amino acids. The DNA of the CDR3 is TGTGCCAGCAGCTTTACCGGGGGACGGAGCAATCAGCCCCAGCATTTT. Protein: CASSFTGGRSNQPQHF.

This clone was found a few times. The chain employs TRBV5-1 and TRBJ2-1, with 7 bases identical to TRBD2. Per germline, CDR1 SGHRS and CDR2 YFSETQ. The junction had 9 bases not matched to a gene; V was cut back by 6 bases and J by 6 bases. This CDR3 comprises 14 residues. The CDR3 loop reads CASTGVAGLNEQFF. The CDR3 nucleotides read TGCGCCAGCACCGGGGTAGCGGGCCTCAATGAGCAGTTCTTC.

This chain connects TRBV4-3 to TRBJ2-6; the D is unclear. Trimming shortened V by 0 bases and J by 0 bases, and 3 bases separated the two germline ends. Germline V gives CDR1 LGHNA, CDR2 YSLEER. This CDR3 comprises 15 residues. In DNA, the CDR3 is TGCGCCAGCAGCCAAGAGAGCTCTGGGGCCAACGTCCTGACTTTC. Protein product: CASSQESSGANVLTF.

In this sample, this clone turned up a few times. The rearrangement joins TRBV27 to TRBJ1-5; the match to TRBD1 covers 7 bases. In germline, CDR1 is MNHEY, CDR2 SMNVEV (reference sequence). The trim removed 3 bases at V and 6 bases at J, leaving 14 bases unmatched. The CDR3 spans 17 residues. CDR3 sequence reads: CASSLESRQGRTQPQHF. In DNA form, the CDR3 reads TGTGCCAGCAGTTTGGAGTCCAGACAGGGTCGTACTCAGCCCCAGCATTTT.

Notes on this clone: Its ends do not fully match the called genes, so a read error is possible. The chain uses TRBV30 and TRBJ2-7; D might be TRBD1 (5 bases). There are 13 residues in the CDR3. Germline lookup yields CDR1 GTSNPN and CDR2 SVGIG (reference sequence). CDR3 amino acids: CASSLGLSYEQYF. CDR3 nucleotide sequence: TGTGCCTCGAGTCTGGGGCTATCCTACGAGCAGTACTTC.

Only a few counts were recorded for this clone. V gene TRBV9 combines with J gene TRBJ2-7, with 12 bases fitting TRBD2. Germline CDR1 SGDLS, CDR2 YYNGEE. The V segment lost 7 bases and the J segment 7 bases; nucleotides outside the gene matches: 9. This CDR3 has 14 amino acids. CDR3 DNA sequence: TGTGCCAGCTCCCGACTAGCGGGAGTCGGTGAGCAGTACTTC. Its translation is CASSRLAGVGEQYF.

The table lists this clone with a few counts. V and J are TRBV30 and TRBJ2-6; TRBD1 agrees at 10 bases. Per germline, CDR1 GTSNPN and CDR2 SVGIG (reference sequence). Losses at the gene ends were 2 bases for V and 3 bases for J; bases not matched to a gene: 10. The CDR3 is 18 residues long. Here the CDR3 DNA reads TGTGCCTGGAGTCCACAGGGACAGGGGAATATTGGGGCCAACGTCCTGACTTTC. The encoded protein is CAWSPQGQGNIGANVLTF.